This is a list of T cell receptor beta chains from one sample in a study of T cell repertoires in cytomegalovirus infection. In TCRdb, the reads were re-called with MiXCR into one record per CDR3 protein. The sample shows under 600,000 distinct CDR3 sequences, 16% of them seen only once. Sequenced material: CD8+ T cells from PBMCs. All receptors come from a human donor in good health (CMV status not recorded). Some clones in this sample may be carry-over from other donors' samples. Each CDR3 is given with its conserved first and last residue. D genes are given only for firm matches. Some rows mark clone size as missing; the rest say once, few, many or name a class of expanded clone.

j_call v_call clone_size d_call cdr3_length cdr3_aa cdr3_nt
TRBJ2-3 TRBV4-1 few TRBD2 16 CASSQRLAGFPDTQYF TGCGCCAGCAGCCAACGCCTAGCGGGATTCCCAGATACGCAGTATTTT
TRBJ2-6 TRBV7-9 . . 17 CASSFSGKGSGANVLTF TGTGCCAGCAGCTTTTCGGGGAAAGGCTCTGGGGCCAACGTCCTGACTTTC
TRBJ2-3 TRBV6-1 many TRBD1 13 CASSQLQGDTQYF TGTGCCAGCAGCCAGTTACAGGGGGATACGCAGTATTTT
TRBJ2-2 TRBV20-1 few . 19 CSAPPYFVAPGEDTGELFF TGCAGTGCCCCTCCATATTTCGTGGCCCCAGGGGAGGACACCGGGGAGCTGTTTTTT
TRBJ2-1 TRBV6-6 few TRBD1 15 CASSLDRGGYNEQFF TGTGCCAGCAGCTTAGACAGGGGAGGATACAATGAGCAGTTCTTC
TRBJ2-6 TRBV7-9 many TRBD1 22 CASSLARRTGASPSSGANVLTF TGTGCCAGCAGCTTAGCGCGAAGGACAGGCGCTTCCCCTTCCTCTGGGGCCAACGTCCTGACTTTC
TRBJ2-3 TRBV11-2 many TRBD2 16 CASSLVLAGGQDTQYF TGTGCCAGCAGCTTAGTCCTAGCGGGAGGGCAAGATACGCAGTATTTT
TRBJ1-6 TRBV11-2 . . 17 CASSPGQRESYNSPLHF TGTGCCAGCAGCCCTGGACAGCGGGAATCCTATAATTCACCCCTCCACTTT
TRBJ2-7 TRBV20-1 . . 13 CSAYRDTPYEQYF TGCAGTGCTTACCGGGACACCCCCTACGAGCAGTACTTC
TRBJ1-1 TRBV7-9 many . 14 CASSLLDLNTEAFF TGTGCCAGCAGCTTACTGGACTTGAACACTGAAGCTTTCTTT
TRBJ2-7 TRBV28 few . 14 CAIREVDSTYEQYF TGTGCCATTCGAGAGGTAGACAGTACCTACGAGCAGTACTTC
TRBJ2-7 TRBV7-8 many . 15 CASSLWGQLGGEQYF TGTGCCAGCAGCCTCTGGGGGCAGCTCGGGGGGGAGCAGTACTTC
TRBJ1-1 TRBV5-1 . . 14 CASSLEGIVTEAFF TGCGCCAGCAGCTTGGAGGGAATTGTGACTGAAGCTTTCTTT
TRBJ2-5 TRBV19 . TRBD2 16 CASSIDGTRSRKTQYF TGTGCCAGTAGTATAGACGGGACTAGGTCCCGGAAGACCCAGTACTTC
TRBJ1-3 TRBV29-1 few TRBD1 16 CSVDLTGIRGGNTIYF TGCAGCGTTGACTTGACAGGGATCCGAGGTGGAAACACCATATATTTT
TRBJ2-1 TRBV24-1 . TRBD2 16 CATSDSHGLAGEEQFF TGTGCCACCAGTGATTCCCATGGACTAGCGGGAGAAGAGCAGTTCTTC
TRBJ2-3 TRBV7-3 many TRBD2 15 CASSPTSGSSDTQYF TGTGCCAGCAGTCCCACTAGCGGGAGCTCAGATACGCAGTATTTT